The 15 T cell receptor beta chains below were found in one sample sequenced in a study of cytomegalovirus exposure and HLA in healthy donors. The PCR contained 60 Vbeta and 13 Jbeta primers. Libraries were prepared by immunoSEQ multiplex PCR; TCRdb keeps only in-frame clonotypes and omits some of them. The sample holds around 120,000 clones; about 80% are singletons and the top ten take roughly 5%. The sequencing sample was made of PBMCs. The source is a man aged 45 to 65 in good health and CMV-seropositive.

V is TRBV19 and J is TRBJ1-5, with TRBD1 as a possible D gene (6 bases). The CDR3 is 15 residues long. V shed 5 bases and J shed 3 bases, with 14 bases lying between them. The germline gives CDR1 LNHDA, CDR2 SQIVND (reference sequence). CDR3 sequence: CASSAWTAYNQPQHF. In DNA, the CDR3 is TGTGCCAGTAGTGCCTGGACAGCCTACAATCAGCCCCAGCATTTT.

The genes are TRBV7-9 and TRBJ1-3; weak D call: TRBD1 (5 bases). Germline assignment: CDR1 SEHNR and CDR2 FQNEAQ (reference sequence). This CDR3 comprises 13 residues. V was clipped by 1 base and J by 8 bases, with 9 bases between them. The DNA of the CDR3 is TGTGCCAGCAGCTTAGAAGTAGGGGACACCATATATTTT. It specifies CASSLEVGDTIYF.

The J gene is TRBJ2-7, the V gene TRBV29-1; D may be TRBD2 (7 bases). The CDR3 length is 12 residues. Trimming took off 3 bases at V and 4 bases at J, with 10 bases between the two ends. Germline V gene lookup returns CDR1 SQVTM and CDR2 ANQGSEA. The CDR3 DNA sequence: TGCAGCGTTGAGGAGGGGGGGTACGAGCAGTACTTC. Residues: CSVEEGGYEQYF.

The chain joins TRBV5-4 to TRBJ2-7, with TRBD1 matching 11 bases. Germline assignment: CDR1 SGHNT and CDR2 YYREEE (reference sequence). V lost 0 bases and J lost 2; bases outside the gene matches: 4. The length of the CDR3 is 16 residues. CDR3 protein: CASSLGGTGGTYEQYF. Written as DNA, the CDR3 is TGTGCCAGCAGCTTGGGAGGGACAGGGGGGACCTACGAGCAGTACTTC.

This rearrangement joins TRBV7-2 to TRBJ2-3, with TRBD2 matching over 7 bases. The CDR3 spans 16 residues. The ends lost 5 bases at V and 4 bases at J; junction bases unmatched: 12. Per the germline V gene, CDR1 is SGHTA and CDR2 is FQGNSA. CDR3 coding DNA: TGTGCCAGCAGCGACCGGGGGAGGGCCCGCCCAGATACGCAGTATTTT. This codes for CASSDRGRARPDTQYF.

The V call is TRBV2, the J call TRBJ1-4; D remains ambiguous. V lost 10 bases and J 0 bases, leaving 12 bases between the germline ends. The CDR3 runs 14 residues. The germline V gene encodes CDR1 SNHLY and CDR2 FYNNEI. The CDR3 spells CATCPRATNEKLFF. The CDR3 DNA sequence: TGTGCCACCTGTCCCCGGGCAACTAATGAAAAACTGTTTTTT.

In its sample, this clone is medium-sized. The V gene is TRBV5-6, the J gene TRBJ2-7, with 11 nucleotides matching TRBD1. After removal of 4 bases from V and 7 bases from J, the junction contained 4 bases not matched to a gene. There are 13 residues in the CDR3. CDR1 is SGHDT and CDR2 is YYEEEE in the germline V gene. The CDR3 DNA is TGTGCCAGCAGCCATGGGACAGGGGGTGAGCAGTACTTC. It yields the protein CASSHGTGGEQYF.

The rearrangement uses TRBV7-2 and TRBJ1-2; perhaps TRBD1 as D (6 bases). Germline values: CDR1 SGHTA, CDR2 FQGNSA. There are 16 residues in the CDR3. The V end was cut by 5 bases, the J end by 4 bases, with 20 bases between. For the CDR3, the DNA is TGTGCCAGCAGCCCGATCGCTACAGGGTCCCTCTATGGCTACACCTTC. Translating it yields CASSPIATGSLYGYTF.

With respect to this clone: The junction departs from germline at one end; a sequencing error may be responsible. V is TRBV18 and J is TRBJ1-1; a possible D gene is TRBD1 (6 bases). From germline, CDR1 is KGHSH and CDR2 LQKENI. The CDR3 extends over 15 amino acids. The CDR3 sequence: CASSPRNPRDTGAFF. The CDR3 region has the DNA TGTGCCAGCTCACCACGGAACCCCCGGGACACTGGAGCTTTCTTT.

This clone turned up a few times. J is TRBJ2-3 and V is TRBV7-2, with 11 positions matching TRBD1. The junction had 7 bases not matched to a gene; V was cut back by 8 bases and J by 6 bases. The CDR3 is 14 residues long. From germline, CDR1 is SGHTA and CDR2 FQGNSA. The CDR3 region has the DNA TGTGCCAGCGGAAAGGACAGGGGGCGTGATACGCAGTATTTT. Translated, it gives CASGKDRGRDTQYF. The variable domain in full, completed from reference TRBV7-2 and TRBJ2-3, reads GAGVSQSPSNKVTEKGKDVELRCDPISGHTALYWYRQSLGQGLEFLIYFQGNSAPDKSGLPSDRFSAERTGGSVSTLTIQRTQQEDSAVYLCASGKDRGRDTQYFGPGTRLTVL.

V is TRBV10-2 and J is TRBJ1-1; D remains unclear. V lost 6 bases to trimming and J lost 1 base, with 6 bases between them. Germline CDR1 WSHSY, CDR2 SAAADI. This CDR3 contains 12 residues. CDR3: CASRASNTEAFF. The CDR3, as DNA: TGCGCCAGCAGGGCATCGAACACTGAAGCTTTCTTT.

The genes are TRBV19 and TRBJ1-2; 9 bases are shared with TRBD1. CDR3 length: 16 amino acids. The germline V gene encodes CDR1 LNHDA and CDR2 SQIVND (reference sequence). V lost 3 bases and J lost 4; bases outside the gene matches: 9. The chain's CDR3 is CASSILTGQGSYGYTF. The DNA of the CDR3 is TGTGCCAGTAGTATCTTGACCGGACAGGGGAGCTATGGCTACACCTTC.

Only a few counts were recorded for this clone. The CDR3 coding sequence is TGTGCCTGGAGTAGAGGCGCGTACGAGCAGTACTTC. It translates to CAWSRGAYEQYF. The V and J genes are TRBV30 and TRBJ2-5, with no clear D. The J call is doubtful: the DNA matches TRBJ2-7 better. Germline lookup yields CDR1 GTSNPN and CDR2 SVGIG (reference sequence). CDR3 length: 12 residues.

The CDR3 here is CASSAGGDYARRNNSPLHF. CDR3 bases: TGCGCCAGCAGCGCGGGTGGGGACTACGCCCGGAGGAATAATTCACCCCTCCACTTT. This rearrangement joins TRBV5-1 to TRBJ1-6, with D perhaps TRBD1 (5 bases). This CDR3 spans 19 amino acids. Trimming cost V 4 bases and J 5 bases, with 25 bases left between them. CDR1 is SGHRS and CDR2 is YFSETQ in the germline V gene.

The chain recombines TRBV6-1 with TRBJ2-2; 7 bases fit TRBD1. J was trimmed by 8 bases and V by 6 bases; bases with no gene match: 12. The CDR3 is made up of 15 amino acids. Per germline, CDR1 MNHNS and CDR2 SASEGT. CDR3 nucleotide sequence: TGTGCCAGCAGATCCCGGGACAGTTGGATGGGGGAGCTGTTTTTT. Protein sequence: CASRSRDSWMGELFF.